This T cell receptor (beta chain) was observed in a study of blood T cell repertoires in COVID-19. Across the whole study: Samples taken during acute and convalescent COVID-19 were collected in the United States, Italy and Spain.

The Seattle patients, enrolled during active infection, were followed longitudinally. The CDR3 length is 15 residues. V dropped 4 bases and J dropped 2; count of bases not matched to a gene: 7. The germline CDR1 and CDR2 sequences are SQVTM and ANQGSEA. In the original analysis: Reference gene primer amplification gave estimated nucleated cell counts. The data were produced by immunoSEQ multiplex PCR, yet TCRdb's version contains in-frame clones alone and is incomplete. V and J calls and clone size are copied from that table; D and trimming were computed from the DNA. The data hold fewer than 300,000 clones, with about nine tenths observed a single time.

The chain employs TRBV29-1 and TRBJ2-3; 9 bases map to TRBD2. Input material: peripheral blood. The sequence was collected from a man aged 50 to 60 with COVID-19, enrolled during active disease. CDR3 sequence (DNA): TGCAGCGTTGGGGGGGCTAGCGGGATCACAGATACGCAGTATTTT. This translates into CSVGGASGITDTQYF.